The clone carrying this T cell receptor (beta chain) was seen a single time. CDR3 length: 14 amino acids. Trimming stripped 5 bases from V and 4 bases from J, with 12 bases between. Germline V CDR1 and CDR2: SGHAT, FQNNGV. Only in-frame clones appear in the TCRdb table, and some are missing; sequencing was by immunoSEQ multiplex PCR. The profile shows about 440,000 clones, 87% of them singletons. The sample originates from a study of Ad26.COV2.S vaccination and SARS-CoV-2 variants. The wider study: Intramuscularly, Ad26.COV2.S was given either once or twice, 56 days apart.

Treatment defined: roughly 19 received Ad26.COV2.S at low or high dose, single or two shots; roughly five received placebo; per-sample allocation not given. The investigators took samples on day 63 after the first vaccine or placebo injection. Donor was an adult aged 18-55 years in Boston. Here the sequenced sample was peripheral blood, taken in a trial of Ad26.COV2.S vaccine versus placebo. The V gene is TRBV11-2, the J gene TRBJ2-1; D unclear. The TCR originated in a person aged 18-65 years who received the Ad26.COV2.S COVID-19 vaccine or a placebo. CDR3 coding DNA: TGTGCCAGCAGCCCAGCGCTCCATTACAATGAGCAGTTCTTC. Its translation: CASSPALHYNEQFF.